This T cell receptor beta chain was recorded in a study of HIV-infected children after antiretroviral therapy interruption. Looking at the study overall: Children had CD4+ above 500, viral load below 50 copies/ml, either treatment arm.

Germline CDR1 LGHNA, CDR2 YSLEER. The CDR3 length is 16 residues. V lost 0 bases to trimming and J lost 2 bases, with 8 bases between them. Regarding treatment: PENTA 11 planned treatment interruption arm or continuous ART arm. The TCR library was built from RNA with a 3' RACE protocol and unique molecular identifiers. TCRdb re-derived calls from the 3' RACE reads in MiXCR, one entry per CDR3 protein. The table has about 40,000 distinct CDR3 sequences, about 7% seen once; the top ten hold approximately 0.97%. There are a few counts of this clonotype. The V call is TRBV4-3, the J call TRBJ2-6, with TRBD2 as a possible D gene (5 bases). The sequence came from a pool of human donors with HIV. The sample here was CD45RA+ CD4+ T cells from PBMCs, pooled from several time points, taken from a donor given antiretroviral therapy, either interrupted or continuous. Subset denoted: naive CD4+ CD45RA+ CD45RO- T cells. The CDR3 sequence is CASSQEKGAGANVLTF. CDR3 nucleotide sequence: TGCGCCAGCAGCCAAGAGAAGGGAGCTGGGGCCAACGTCCTGACTTTC.